This T cell receptor (beta chain) was sequenced for a study of blood T cell repertoires in COVID-19. Study information: Acute and convalescent COVID-19 samples came from the United States, Italy and Spain. PBMCs, B-cell-depleted T cells, or T cells were the source of the cDNA or gDNA that made up the material.

Trimming removed 1 base from V and 10 bases from J; junction bases left unmatched: 1. Germline V gene lookup returns CDR1 SGHTA and CDR2 FQGNSA. The length of the CDR3 is 13 residues. Data came from immunoSEQ multiplex PCR; TCRdb stores just in-frame clones and leaves some out. The sample holds about 260,000 clones, approximately 83% seen once. The chain combines TRBV7-2 with TRBJ2-5, with 12 bases identical to TRBD1. The clonotype originates from a human donor in a cohort sampled during active COVID-19. Sequencing was done on a sample of peripheral blood. The CDR3 reads CASSLGDRGHQYF. CDR3 in DNA: TGTGCCAGCAGCTTAGGGGACAGGGGGCACCAGTACTTC.